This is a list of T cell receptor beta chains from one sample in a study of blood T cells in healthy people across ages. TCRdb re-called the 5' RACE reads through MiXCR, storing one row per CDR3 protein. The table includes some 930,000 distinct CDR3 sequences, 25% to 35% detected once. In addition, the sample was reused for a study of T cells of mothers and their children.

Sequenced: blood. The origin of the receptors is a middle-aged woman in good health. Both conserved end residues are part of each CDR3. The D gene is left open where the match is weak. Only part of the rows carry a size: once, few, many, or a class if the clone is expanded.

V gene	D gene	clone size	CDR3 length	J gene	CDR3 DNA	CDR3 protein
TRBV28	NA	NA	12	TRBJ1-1	TGTGCCACCAGTGGGACCACAGTTCGGGCTTTCTTT	CATSGTTVRAFF
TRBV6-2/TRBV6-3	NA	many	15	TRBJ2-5	TGTGCCAGCAGTTACGGGGCAGGATTTCGGGAGACCCAGTACTTC	CASSYGAGFRETQYF
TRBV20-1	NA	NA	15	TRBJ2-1	TGCAGTGCTTCCCCTCTTGCGGCTGCCTACAATGAGCAGTTCTTC	CSASPLAAAYNEQFF
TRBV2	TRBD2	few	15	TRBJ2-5	TGTGCCAGCGGTGGGACTAGCGGGCGGCAAGAGACCCAGTACTTC	CASGGTSGRQETQYF
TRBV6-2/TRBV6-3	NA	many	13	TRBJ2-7	TGTGCCAGCAGTTACTCGATGGCCAGGTCGGAGTACTTC	CASSYSMARSEYF
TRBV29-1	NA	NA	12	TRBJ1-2	TGCAGCGTGCGCCGGGGAGGTTATGGCTACACCTTC	CSVRRGGYGYTF
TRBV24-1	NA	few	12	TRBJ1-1	TGTGCCACCACGCCTGGGCGCGCTGAAGCTTTCTTT	CATTPGRAEAFF
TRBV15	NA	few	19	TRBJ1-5	TGTGCCACCAGCAGGGCCGCTCATAGTGGGGGATATAGCAATCAGCCCCAGCATTTT	CATSRAAHSGGYSNQPQHF
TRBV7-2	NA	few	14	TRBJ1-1	TGTGCCAGCAGCCCCATAGGGGGGGGCACTGAAGCTTTCTTT	CASSPIGGGTEAFF
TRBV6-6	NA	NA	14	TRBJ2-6	TGTGCCAGCAGGGGAGGGGCGGGGGCCGACGTCCTGACTTTC	CASRGGAGADVLTF
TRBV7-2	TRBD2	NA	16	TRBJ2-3	TGTGCCAGCAGCTTAGGGCTAGCGGAGTACACAGATACGCAGTATTTT	CASSLGLAEYTDTQYF
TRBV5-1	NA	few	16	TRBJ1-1	TGCGCCAGCAGCCGCGAGGCCAGGGGCTTGAGCACTGAAGCTTTCTTT	CASSREARGLSTEAFF
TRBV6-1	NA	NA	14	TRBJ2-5	TGTGCCAGCAGTGAGCCCATCGGGGGCGAGACCCAGTACTTC	CASSEPIGGETQYF
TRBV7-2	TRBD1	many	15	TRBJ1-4	TGTGCCAGCAGCTCATCAGGGGGCGCGAATGAAAAACTGTTTTTT	CASSSSGGANEKLFF
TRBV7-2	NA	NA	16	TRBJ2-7	TGTGCCAGCAGCCTGGCCTTAACCGGGACGTCCTACGAGCAGTACTTC	CASSLALTGTSYEQYF
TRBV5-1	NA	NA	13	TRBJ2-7	TGCGCCAGCAAGGGCAGCCAATCCTACGAGCAGTACTTC	CASKGSQSYEQYF
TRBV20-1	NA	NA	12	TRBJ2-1	TGCAGTGCTAGGGAGATAGTAGTTGAGCAGTTCTTC	CSAREIVVEQFF
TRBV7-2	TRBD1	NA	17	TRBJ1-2	TGTGCCAGCAGCTTATCCTCCGCCCGGACAGGGGAGGGTGGCTACACCTTC	CASSLSSARTGEGGYTF
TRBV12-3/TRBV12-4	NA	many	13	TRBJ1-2	NA	CASSTSYGYGYTF
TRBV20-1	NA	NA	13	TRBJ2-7	TGCAGTGCTTACCGGGACACATCCTACGAGCAGTACTTC	CSAYRDTSYEQYF
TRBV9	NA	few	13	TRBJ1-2	TGTGCCAGCAGCGTAGTTCAGGGTCGGGGCTACACCTTC	CASSVVQGRGYTF
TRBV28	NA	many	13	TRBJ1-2	TGTGCCAGCAGTTTGATGTCCTGGGACGGCTACACCTTC	CASSLMSWDGYTF
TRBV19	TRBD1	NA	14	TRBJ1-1	TGTGCCAGTAGTAAACGGACAGGGCGGACTGAAGCTTTCTTT	CASSKRTGRTEAFF
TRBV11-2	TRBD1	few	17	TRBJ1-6	TGTGCCAGCAGCCTTGACCTGGGGGGGACAGTGGGGTCACCCCTCCACTTT	CASSLDLGGTVGSPLHF
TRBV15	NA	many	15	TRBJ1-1	TGTGCCACCAGCAGAGATAATTTCCCGGGCACTGAAGCTTTCTTT	CATSRDNFPGTEAFF
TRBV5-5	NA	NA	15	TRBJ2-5	TGTGCCAGCAGCTTGGCTGGGACGTCGGCGGAGACCCAGTACTTC	CASSLAGTSAETQYF
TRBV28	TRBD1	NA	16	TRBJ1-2	TGTGCCAGCAGTTTTGGGGCAGGGGGCGACTTCTATGGCTACACCTTC	CASSFGAGGDFYGYTF
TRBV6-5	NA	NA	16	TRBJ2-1	TGTGCCAGCAGTTACTCGCCCGTACCCCCATCTAATGAGCAGTTCTTC	CASSYSPVPPSNEQFF
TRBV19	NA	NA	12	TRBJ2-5	TGTGCCAGTAGTGAGACTGGAGAGACCCAGTACTTC	CASSETGETQYF
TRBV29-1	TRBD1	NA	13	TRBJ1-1	TGCAGCGTCCGAAGGGGGCCGAACACTGAAGCTTTCTTT	CSVRRGPNTEAFF
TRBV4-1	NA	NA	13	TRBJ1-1	TGCGCCAGCAGCCAAGGTAGGGGAACTGAAGCTTGCTTT	CASSQGRGTEACF
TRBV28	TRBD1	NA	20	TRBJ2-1	TGTGCCAGCAGTTCCACGGCCGCAACAGCCGGGACAGGTGATTACAATGAGCAGTTCTTC	CASSSTAATAGTGDYNEQFF
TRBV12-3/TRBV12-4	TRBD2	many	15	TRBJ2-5	TGTGCCAGCAGTTTCGGGTCCAGCGGGGGAGAGACCCAGTACTTC	CASSFGSSGGETQYF
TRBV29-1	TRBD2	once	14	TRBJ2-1	TGCAGCCTCGTGGGGACTAGCGGGGGAAATGAGCAGTTCTTC	CSLVGTSGGNEQFF
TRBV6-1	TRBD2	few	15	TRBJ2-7	TGTGCCAGCAGTGAAGCCCGACTAGCGTCCTACGAGCAGTACTTC	CASSEARLASYEQYF
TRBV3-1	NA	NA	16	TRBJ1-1	TGTGCCAGCAGCCAAACCACCACCAGCCCGAACACTGAAGCTTTCTTT	CASSQTTTSPNTEAFF
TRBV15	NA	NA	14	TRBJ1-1	TGTGCCACCAGCAGAGTGGAGATGAACACTGAAGCTTTCTTT	CATSRVEMNTEAFF
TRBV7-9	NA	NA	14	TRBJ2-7	TGTGCCAGCAGCTCCCACGATTCGTCGCTCGAGCAGTACTTC	CASSSHDSSLEQYF
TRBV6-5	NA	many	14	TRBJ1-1	TGTGCCAGCAGTTACGGACAGACCGACACTGAAGCTTTCTTT	CASSYGQTDTEAFF
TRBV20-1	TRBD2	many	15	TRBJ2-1	TGCAGTGCTCCCCTCGCCGGTAGCGGGGGGGGTGAGCAGTTCTTC	CSAPLAGSGGGEQFF
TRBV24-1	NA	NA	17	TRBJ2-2	TGTGCCACCAGTGATTTGCATCAGGGTATCAACACCGGGGAGCTGTTTTTT	CATSDLHQGINTGELFF
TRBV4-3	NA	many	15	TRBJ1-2	TGCGCCAGCAGCCAAGGGGGGATACCTAACTATGGCTACACCTTC	CASSQGGIPNYGYTF